These 11 T cell receptor beta chains originate from one sample sequenced in a study of blood T cell repertoires in COVID-19. Generated by immunoSEQ multiplex PCR, the TCRdb table keeps only in-frame clones and is missing some. The data hold around 200,000 clones, with roughly 89% observed a single time. Material for sequencing was PBMCs or T cells enriched from blood (not recorded which). These receptors were taken from a woman in her 40s with acute COVID-19.

The chain joins TRBV20-1 to TRBJ2-1; D is perhaps TRBD2 (6 bases). V was clipped by 3 bases and J by 3 bases, with 12 bases between them. Germline CDR1 and CDR2: DFQATT and SNEGSKA (reference sequence). The CDR3 totals 14 residues. The CDR3 here is CSASVSGDYNEQFF. DNA for the CDR3: TGCAGTGCTAGTGTTAGCGGAGACTACAATGAGCAGTTCTTC.

The V call is TRBV5-1, the J call TRBJ1-1; TRBD1 is a possible D gene (6 bases). There are 16 residues in the CDR3. Germline V gene sequence: CDR1 SGHRS, CDR2 YFSETQ. The V gene lost 4 bases and the J gene lost 1 base, with 17 bases spanning the gap. The CDR3 DNA sequence: TGCGCCAGCAGCAGACTTGGACGGGACAAGAACACTGAAGCTTTCTTT. It encodes CASSRLGRDKNTEAFF.

The rearrangement joins TRBV19 to TRBJ2-1; D uncertain. CDR3 length: 13 residues. CDR1 is LNHDA, CDR2 SQIVND, per germline (reference sequence). Trimming took off 3 bases at V and 7 bases at J, with 10 bases between the two ends. CDR3 in amino acids: CASSIPQKNEQFF. CDR3 sequence (DNA): TGTGCCAGTAGTATCCCACAGAAGAATGAGCAGTTCTTC.

J is TRBJ2-7 and V is TRBV5-1; TRBD1 agrees at 8 bases. This CDR3 has 13 amino acids. V lost 4 bases to trimming and J lost 3 bases; unmatched junction nucleotides: 3. The germline V gene encodes CDR1 SGHRS and CDR2 YFSETQ. CDR3 protein: CASSVGQDYEQYF. DNA for the CDR3: TGCGCCAGCAGCGTGGGACAGGACTACGAGCAGTACTTC.

The genes are TRBV5-4 and TRBJ1-5; D is ambiguous. The germline gives CDR1 SGHNT, CDR2 YYREEE (reference sequence). The CDR3 runs 12 residues. V lost 1 base to trimming and J lost 9 bases, with 8 bases between them. The CDR3 here is CASSLNTGPQHF. The CDR3 nucleotides are TGTGCCAGCAGCTTGAATACGGGGCCCCAGCATTTT.

The chain uses TRBV11-2 and TRBJ2-2, with 8 bases lining up with TRBD2. The CDR3 loop spans 14 amino acids. Looked up from germline, CDR1 is SGHAT and CDR2 is FQNNGV. V gave up 4 bases and J gave up 4 bases; unmatched junction bases: 2. CDR3 DNA sequence: TGTGCCAGCAGCTCTCTAGCGGGCACCGGGGAGCTGTTTTTT. Protein sequence: CASSSLAGTGELFF.

V usage is TRBV6-6 and J usage is TRBJ1-5; a weak D match, TRBD1 (6 bases). The CDR3 runs to 18 residues. Per the germline V gene, CDR1 is MNHNY and CDR2 is SVGAGI (reference sequence). The V end was cut by 5 bases, the J end by 9 bases, with 29 bases between. The CDR3 region is CASSPRTVGLLSLGPQHF. DNA for the CDR3: TGTGCCAGCAGTCCAAGGACAGTGGGGTTGTTAAGCCTTGGGCCCCAGCATTTT.

This clone has just one count. The rearrangement links TRBV6-2 or TRBV6-3 to TRBJ2-7, with 7 nucleotides matching TRBD2. The CDR3 extends over 18 amino acids. V lost 4 bases, J lost 0 bases, and 15 bases stayed unmatched. Germline values: CDR1 MNHEY, CDR2 SVGEGT. CDR3 in DNA: TGTGCCAGCAGTTCCAAGGGTTCGTGGCGGGAGACCTCCTACGAGCAGTACTTC. Encoded protein: CASSSKGSWRETSYEQYF.

The CDR3 protein is CASSKEEGNYGYTF. DNA of the CDR3: TGTGCCAGCAGCAAAGAAGAGGGAAACTATGGCTACACCTTC. This chain links TRBV21-1 with TRBJ1-2. TRBV21-1 represents a pseudogene. The CDR3 totals 14 residues.

The chain employs TRBV5-1 and TRBJ2-2; tentatively, D is TRBD1 (5 bases). V gave up 0 bases and J gave up 11 bases, with 14 bases separating them. The CDR3 spans 14 residues. Germline V gene lookup returns CDR1 SGHRS and CDR2 YFSETQ. CDR3 sequence reads: CASSLGSSRVELFF. The CDR3 DNA follows: TGCGCCAGCAGCTTGGGTTCGAGCAGGGTTGAGCTGTTTTTT.

The V and J genes are TRBV3-1 (or the pseudogene TRBV3-2) and TRBJ2-1; 12 bases are shared with TRBD2. With 0 bases clipped from V and 7 bases from J, the junction kept 16 bases outside the gene matches. The CDR3 extends over 20 amino acids. Per germline, CDR1 LGHDT and CDR2 YNNKEL (reference sequence). The CDR3 coding sequence is TGTGCCAGCAGCCAAGAGATGGTGGCTAGCGGGAGGGCCAATGGGAATGAGCAGTTCTTC. Translating gives CASSQEMVASGRANGNEQFF.